This is a list of T cell receptor beta chains from one sample in a study of T cells in Graves' hyperthyroidism and ophthalmopathy. MiXCR was run by TCRdb on the multiplex PCR reads, yielding one entry per CDR3 protein. Among more than 600,000 distinct CDR3 sequences, around 17% were seen once, and the ten largest hold over 7.5%. The sequenced material came from blood. The receptors derive from a man in his late teens or twenties with Graves' hyperthyroidism. The CDR3 runs from the conserved cysteine through the conserved F or W.

cdr3_aa | cdr3_length | v_call
CASSFPGSNEQFF | 13 | TRBV28
CASGQDRGFTYEQYF | 15 | TRBV4-3
CSARDQHTGELFF | 13 | TRBV20-1
CASSEGSGNTIYF | 13 | TRBV2
CASSQEGFGYTF | 12 | TRBV3-1
CASSPGGMGIGETQYF | 16 | TRBV18
CASSSPSGDTGELFF | 15 | TRBV7-3
CASSTRRGGIEKLFF | 15 | TRBV7-2
CASSPVGGRESHEQFF | 16 | TRBV9
CAWSVPRGQSPLHF | 14 | TRBV30
CSVESTSGSTDTQYF | 15 | TRBV29-1
CSVGRMGATTNTEAFF | 16 | TRBV29-1
CASSEAGGGHYGYTF | 15 | TRBV2
CASSPRGLAEPTDTQYF | 17 | TRBV18
CASRFILGLETQYF | 14 | TRBV5-1
CASSVGVAGADTQYF | 15 | TRBV9
CASSLVVLVGADTQYF | 16 | TRBV5-1
CAWSEMNTEAFF | 12 | TRBV30
CASSLVGTGTTDTQYF | 16 | TRBV5-1
CSAGPLAGDTDTQYF | 15 | TRBV20-1
CAWRTGLNTEAFF | 13 | TRBV30
CASSLLPGTSGSSLAEQFF | 19 | TRBV5-1
CASSGRSGTGLTEAFF | 16 | TRBV7-8
CASSRHSSTNTGELFF | 16 | TRBV7-3
CASTGGQATGTQYF | 14 | TRBV2
CAARRAGAKNIQYF | 14 | TRBV6-1
CASSSSRQGARTEAFF | 16 | TRBV27
CASSGNSRSRYF | 12 | TRBV28
CASGLVVGQTYEQYF | 15 | TRBV12-5
CASSLHRRETQYF | 13 | TRBV11-2
CASRPGDQETQYF | 13 | TRBV6-1
CASSFVAGGHNEQFF | 15 | TRBV5-6
CASSQPRSSGGHTQYF | 16 | TRBV3-1
CASSADAHTDTQYF | 14 | TRBV6-1
CASYPWGGGSSKNEQFF | 17 | TRBV19
CSAERVPGTDTQYF | 14 | TRBV20-1
CASSLAPAGYNEQFF | 15 | TRBV7-2
CASSEADEDTQYF | 13 | TRBV2
CASSSPGGAETQYF | 14 | TRBV28
CASTTSGDTDTQYF | 14 | TRBV6-2/TRBV6-3
CASSRLGAPGLANTGELFF | 19 | TRBV19
CASSGSGRGTEAFF | 14 | TRBV7-9
CATNRDFGGSPHGYTF | 16 | TRBV15
CASSPVEQQGRLNEQFF | 17 | TRBV7-3
CASSDERYSVTYEQYF | 16 | TRBV25-1